Listed here are 13 T cell receptor beta chains from one sample, sequenced in a study of blood T cell repertoires in COVID-19. Profiling relied on immunoSEQ multiplex PCR, and the TCRdb table lists in-frame clones only, not all of them. The sample includes approximately 88,000 clones, roughly 80% of them seen just once. The sample was peripheral blood. The receptors stem from a human donor in a cohort sampled during active COVID-19.

The V call is TRBV5-1, the J call TRBJ2-7; TRBD2 matches 7 bases. V shed 0 bases, J shed 7 bases, and the junction held 19 bases outside the gene matches. The CDR3 covers 18 residues. Germline values: CDR1 SGHRS, CDR2 YFSETQ. The CDR3 spells CASSLVEGWLADFGEQYF. The CDR3 bases are TGCGCCAGCAGCTTGGTTGAAGGGTGGCTAGCGGACTTCGGGGAGCAGTACTTC. The variable domain in full, completed from reference TRBV5-1 and TRBJ2-7, reads KAGVTQTPRYLIKTRGQQVTLSCSPISGHRSVSWYQQTPGQGLQFLFEYFSETQRNKGNFPGRFSGRQFSNSRSEMNVSTLELGDSALYLCASSLVEGWLADFGEQYFGPGTRLTVT.

The chain joins TRBV19 to TRBJ1-3; D gene ambiguous. V gave up 4 bases and J gave up 1 base, with 14 bases separating them. The CDR3 has 16 amino acids. Germline CDR1 LNHDA, CDR2 SQIVND (reference sequence). Written as DNA, the CDR3 is TGTGCCAGTAGTAAACCCCCTGGGAGATCTGGAAACACCATATATTTT. It encodes CASSKPPGRSGNTIYF.

The sample holds one count of this clone. The V and J genes are TRBV15 and TRBJ2-2, with 7 bases aligning to TRBD1. The trim removed 5 bases at V and 7 bases at J, leaving 7 bases unmatched. Germline values: CDR1 LNHNV, CDR2 YYDKDF (reference sequence). The CDR3 totals 14 residues. For the CDR3, the DNA is TGTGCCACCAGCGAACAGGGGAGAGGCGGGGAGCTGTTTTTT. Translation: CATSEQGRGGELFF. Complete variable domain (other parts from reference TRBV15 and TRBJ2-2): DAMVIQNPRYQVTQFGKPVTLSCSQTLNHNVMYWYQQKSSQAPKLLFHYYDKDFNNEADTPDNFQSRRPNTSFCFLDIRSPGLGDTAMYLCATSEQGRGGELFFGEGSRLTVL.

The rearrangement links TRBV28 to TRBJ2-7, with 11 bases matching TRBD1. The germline CDR1 and CDR2 sequences are MDHEN and SYDVKM. This CDR3 comprises 15 residues. The ends lost 5 bases at V and 4 bases at J; junction bases unmatched: 7. CDR3 protein: CASSTTGTGGYEQYF. The CDR3 bases are TGTGCCAGCAGTACAACCGGGACAGGGGGTTACGAGCAGTACTTC.

V is TRBV19 and J is TRBJ1-1; TRBD1 matches at 8 bases. The CDR3 consists of 17 residues. Germline V gene lookup returns CDR1 LNHDA and CDR2 SQIVND (reference sequence). With V trimmed by 5 bases and J by 2 bases, 13 bases remained unmatched. The DNA of the CDR3 is TGTGCCAGTAGTGGGGGGCCCCGGACAGGGACCAACACTGAAGCTTTCTTT. Translation: CASSGGPRTGTNTEAFF.

The chain recombines TRBV7-2 with TRBJ2-1; 9 nucleotides agree with TRBD2. The CDR3 extends over 15 amino acids. J lost 2 bases, V lost 11 bases, and 10 bases had no gene match. Germline loops: CDR1 SGHTA, CDR2 FQGNSA. The CDR3 spells CAGGPGLATYNEQFF. The CDR3 bases are TGTGCCGGCGGACCTGGACTAGCGACCTACAATGAGCAGTTCTTC.

This rearrangement joins TRBV7-2 to TRBJ2-2; 12 bases are shared with TRBD2. Trimming at V came to 2 bases and at J to 6 bases, leaving 7 bases not matched to a gene. The CDR3 loop spans 17 amino acids. CDR1 and CDR2 (germline): SGHTA, FQGNSA. The CDR3 region has the DNA TGTGCCAGCAGCTTACCAGGACTAGCGGGATTGCCCGGGGAGCTGTTTTTT. It is translated as CASSLPGLAGLPGELFF.

The chain joins TRBV19 to TRBJ1-5; no clear D gene. Trimming cost V 5 bases and J 0 bases, with 5 bases left between them. This CDR3 is 13 amino acids long. CDR1 and CDR2 from the germline V gene are LNHDA and SQIVND (reference sequence). For the CDR3, the DNA is TGTGCCAGTAGTCCGTATAGCAATCAGCCCCAGCATTTT. This sequence encodes CASSPYSNQPQHF.

The genes are TRBV5-8 and TRBJ2-2; D gene ambiguous. This CDR3 is built from 14 residues. V lost 0 bases, J lost 7 bases, and 10 bases lay in between. Germline V gene data show CDR1 as SGHTS and CDR2 as YDEGEE. DNA for the CDR3: TGTGCCAGCAGCTTGGAGCCGACGGGCGGGGAGCTGTTTTTT. Protein product: CASSLEPTGGELFF. Complete variable domain (other parts from reference TRBV5-8 and TRBJ2-2): EAGVTQSPTHLIKTRGQQATLRCSPISGHTSVYWYQQALGLGLQFLLWYDEGEERNRGNFPPRFSGRQFPNYSSELNVNALELEDSALYLCASSLEPTGGELFFGEGSRLTVL.

In its sample, this clone was seen once. The genes are TRBV7-2 and TRBJ2-6, with D uncertain. The CDR3 spans 15 residues. V lost 2 bases to trimming and J lost 2 bases, with 7 bases between them. Germline V lookup: CDR1 SGHTA, CDR2 FQGNSA. Written as DNA, the CDR3 is TGTGCCAGCAGCTTATTAGTTGCTGGGGCCAACGTCCTGACTTTC. It yields the protein CASSLLVAGANVLTF.

The rearrangement links TRBV28 to TRBJ2-3; TRBD1 matches 8 bases. V was clipped by 8 bases and J by 3 bases; unmatched bases: 7. The V gene's germline CDR1 is MDHEN and CDR2 SYDVKM. The CDR3 runs to 14 residues. The CDR3 sequence is CASASGGATDTQYF. In nucleotides, the CDR3 is TGTGCCAGCGCCTCAGGGGGCGCAACAGATACGCAGTATTTT.

This sequence joins TRBV24-1 and TRBJ2-5; 7 bases match TRBD1. CDR3 length: 14 residues. V lost 2 bases to trimming and J lost 1 base; unmatched junction nucleotides: 0. Germline V lookup: CDR1 KGHDR, CDR2 SFDVKD. CDR3 DNA: TGTGCCACCAGTGATTGGGACAGCCAAGAGACCCAGTACTTC. Encoded protein: CATSDWDSQETQYF.

The chain couples TRBV10-3 to TRBJ2-4; D is possibly TRBD1 (5 bases). In germline, CDR1 is ENHRY, CDR2 SYGVKD. V was cut by 4 bases and J by 1 base, with 14 bases left in between. The length of the CDR3 is 16 residues. The CDR3 sequence: CAISGELGAAKNIQYF. The CDR3 DNA sequence: TGTGCCATCAGTGGAGAGCTAGGGGCCGCCAAAAACATTCAGTACTTC.